This T cell receptor (beta chain) was profiled in a study of cytomegalovirus exposure and HLA in healthy donors. This clone was seen a handful of times. In the PCR, 60 Vbeta and 13 Jbeta primers were used. Measured with immunoSEQ multiplex PCR; TCRdb has only the in-frame clones, and not every one. Counted here are 130,000 or so clones, around 8.5% occurring once; the ten biggest clones make up 4.5% to 6%. Between the trimmed V and J ends, which lost 4 bases and 7 bases, there was a span of 14 bases. The germline CDR1 and CDR2 sequences are MGHRA and YSYEKL. CDR3 size: 14 residues. The sample was PBMCs. This sequence originates from a man between 40 and 49 years old in good health and CMV-seronegative. V is TRBV4-1 and J is TRBJ1-5; the D gene is possibly TRBD1 (6 bases). CDR3 sequence reads: CASSPGQLRQPQHF. Written as DNA, the CDR3 is TGCGCCAGCAGCCCAGGACAGTTGCGACAGCCCCAGCATTTT.